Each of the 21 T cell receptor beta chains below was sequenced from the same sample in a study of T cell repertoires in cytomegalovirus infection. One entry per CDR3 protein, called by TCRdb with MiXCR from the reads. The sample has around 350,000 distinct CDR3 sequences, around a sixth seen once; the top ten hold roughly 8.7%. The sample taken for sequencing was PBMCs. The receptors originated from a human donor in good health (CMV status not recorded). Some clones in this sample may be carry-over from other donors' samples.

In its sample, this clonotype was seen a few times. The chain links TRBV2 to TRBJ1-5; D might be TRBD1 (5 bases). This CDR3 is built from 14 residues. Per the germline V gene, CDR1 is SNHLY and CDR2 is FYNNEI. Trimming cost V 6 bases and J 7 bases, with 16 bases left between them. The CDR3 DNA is TGTGCCAGCAGGAACGGGGGTCTCAGCCAGCCCCAGCATTTT. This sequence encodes CASRNGGLSQPQHF.

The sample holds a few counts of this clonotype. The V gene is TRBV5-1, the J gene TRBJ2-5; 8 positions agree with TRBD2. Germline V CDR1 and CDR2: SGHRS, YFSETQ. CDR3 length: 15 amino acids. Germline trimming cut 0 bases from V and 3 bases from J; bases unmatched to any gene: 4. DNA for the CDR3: TGCGCCAGCAGCTTGGGAGGTAGCGGGGAAGAGACCCAGTACTTC. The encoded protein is CASSLGGSGEETQYF.

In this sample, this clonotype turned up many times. DNA for the CDR3: TGCGCCAGCAGCCAATCCTCCGGGGTCACGAACACTGAAGCTTTCTTT. This translates into CASSQSSGVTNTEAFF. The V and J genes are TRBV4-1 and TRBJ1-1; unclear D gene. This CDR3 spans 16 amino acids. V gave up 2 bases and J gave up 1 base, with 14 bases separating them. CDR1 and CDR2 from the germline V gene are MGHRA and YSYEKL.

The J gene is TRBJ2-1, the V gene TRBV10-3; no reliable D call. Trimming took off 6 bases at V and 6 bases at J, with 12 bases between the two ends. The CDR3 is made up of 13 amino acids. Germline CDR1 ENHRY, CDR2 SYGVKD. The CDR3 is CAIRGLDPNEQFF. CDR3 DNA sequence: TGTGCCATCAGAGGCTTGGACCCCAATGAGCAGTTCTTC.

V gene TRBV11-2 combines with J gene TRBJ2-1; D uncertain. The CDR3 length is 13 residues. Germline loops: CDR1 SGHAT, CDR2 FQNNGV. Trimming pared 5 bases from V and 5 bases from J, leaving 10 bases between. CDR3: CASSPPGNNEQFF. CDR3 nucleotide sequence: TGTGCCAGCAGCCCCCCAGGTAACAATGAGCAGTTCTTC. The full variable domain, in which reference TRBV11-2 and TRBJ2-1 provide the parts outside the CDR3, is EAGVAQSPRYKIIEKRQSVAFWCNPISGHATLYWYQQILGQGPKLLIQFQNNGVVDDSQLPKDRFSAERLKGVDSTLKIQPAKLEDSAVYLCASSPPGNNEQFFGPGTRLTVL.

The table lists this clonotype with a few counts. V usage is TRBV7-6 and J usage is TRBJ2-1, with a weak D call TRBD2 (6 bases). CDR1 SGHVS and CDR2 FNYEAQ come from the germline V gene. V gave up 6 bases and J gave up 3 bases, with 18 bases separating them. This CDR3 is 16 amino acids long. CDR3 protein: CASSTLQAGSYNEQFF. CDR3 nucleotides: TGTGCCAGCAGTACCCTACAGGCCGGGAGCTACAATGAGCAGTTCTTC.

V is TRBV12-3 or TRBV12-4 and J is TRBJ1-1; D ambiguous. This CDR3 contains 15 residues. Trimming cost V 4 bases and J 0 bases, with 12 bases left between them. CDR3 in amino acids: CASSYEVRMNTEAFF. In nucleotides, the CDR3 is TGTGCCAGCAGTTACGAAGTGAGGATGAACACTGAAGCTTTCTTT.

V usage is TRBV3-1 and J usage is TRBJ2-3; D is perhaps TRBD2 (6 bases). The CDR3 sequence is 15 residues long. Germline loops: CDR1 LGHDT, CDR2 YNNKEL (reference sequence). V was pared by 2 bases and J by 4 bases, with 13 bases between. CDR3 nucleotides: TGTGCCAGCAGCCAACGGGAGATGCTCGCAGATACGCAGTATTTT. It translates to CASSQREMLADTQYF.

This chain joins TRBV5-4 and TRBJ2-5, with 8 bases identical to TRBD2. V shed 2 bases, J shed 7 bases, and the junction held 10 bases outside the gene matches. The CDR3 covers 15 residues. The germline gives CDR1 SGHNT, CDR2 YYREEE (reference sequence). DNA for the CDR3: TGTGCCAGCAGCTTACGGGCTAGCGGGTTGGTGACCCAGTACTTC. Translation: CASSLRASGLVTQYF.

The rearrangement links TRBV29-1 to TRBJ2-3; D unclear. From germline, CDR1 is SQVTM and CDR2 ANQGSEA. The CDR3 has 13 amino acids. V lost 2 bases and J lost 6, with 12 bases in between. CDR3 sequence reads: CSVESRAPDTQYF. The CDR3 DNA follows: TGCAGCGTTGAATCCCGGGCCCCCGATACGCAGTATTTT.

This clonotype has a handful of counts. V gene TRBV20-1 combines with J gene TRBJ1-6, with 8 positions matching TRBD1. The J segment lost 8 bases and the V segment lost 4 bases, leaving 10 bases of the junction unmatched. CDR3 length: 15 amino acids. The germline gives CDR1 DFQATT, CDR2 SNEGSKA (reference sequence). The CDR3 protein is CSATDPGTGYSPLHF. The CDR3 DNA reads TGCAGTGCTACCGATCCCGGGACAGGTTATTCACCCCTCCACTTT.

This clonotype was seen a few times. The CDR3 coding sequence is TGTGCCAGCAGACGCCGGGACAGGGTCGAGCAGTACTTC. This codes for CASRRRDRVEQYF. The chain uses TRBV6-2 or TRBV6-3 and TRBJ2-7; TRBD1 agrees at 9 bases. Germline-derived CDR1 and CDR2 are MNHEY and SVGEGT. CDR3 length: 13 residues. The junction had 6 bases not matched to a gene; V was cut back by 6 bases and J by 6 bases.

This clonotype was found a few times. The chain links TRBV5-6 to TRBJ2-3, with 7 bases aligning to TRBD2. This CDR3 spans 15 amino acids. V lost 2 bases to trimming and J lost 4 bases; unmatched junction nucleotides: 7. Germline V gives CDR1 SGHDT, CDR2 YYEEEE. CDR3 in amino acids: CASSFLAVGADTQYF. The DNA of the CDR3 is TGTGCCAGCAGCTTTCTAGCGGTGGGCGCAGATACGCAGTATTTT.

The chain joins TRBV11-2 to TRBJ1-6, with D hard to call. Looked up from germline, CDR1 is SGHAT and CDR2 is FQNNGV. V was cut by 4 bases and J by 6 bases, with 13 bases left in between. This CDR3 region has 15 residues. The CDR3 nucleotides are TGTGCCAGCAGCTCAGTAAGAGGCCTTAATTCACCCCTCCACTTT. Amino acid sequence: CASSSVRGLNSPLHF. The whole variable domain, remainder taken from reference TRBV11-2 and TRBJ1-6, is EAGVAQSPRYKIIEKRQSVAFWCNPISGHATLYWYQQILGQGPKLLIQFQNNGVVDDSQLPKDRFSAERLKGVDSTLKIQPAKLEDSAVYLCASSSVRGLNSPLHFGNGTRLTVT.

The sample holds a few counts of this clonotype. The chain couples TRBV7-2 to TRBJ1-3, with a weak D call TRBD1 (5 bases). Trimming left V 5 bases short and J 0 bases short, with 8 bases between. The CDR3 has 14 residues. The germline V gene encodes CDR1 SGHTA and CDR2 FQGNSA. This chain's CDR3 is CASSPQVSGNTIYF. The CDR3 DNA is TGTGCCAGCAGCCCACAGGTCTCTGGAAACACCATATATTTT.

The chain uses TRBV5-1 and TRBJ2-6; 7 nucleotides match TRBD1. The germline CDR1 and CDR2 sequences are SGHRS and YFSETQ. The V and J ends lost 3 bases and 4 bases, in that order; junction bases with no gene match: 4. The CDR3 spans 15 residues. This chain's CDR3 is CASSWDSSGANVLTF. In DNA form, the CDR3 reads TGCGCCAGCAGCTGGGACAGTTCAGGGGCCAACGTCCTGACTTTC.

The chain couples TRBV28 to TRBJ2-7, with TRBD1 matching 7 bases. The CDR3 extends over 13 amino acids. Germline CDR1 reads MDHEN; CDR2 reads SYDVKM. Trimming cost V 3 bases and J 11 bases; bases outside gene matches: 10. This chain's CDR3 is CASSLPRQGREYF. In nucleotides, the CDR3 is TGTGCCAGCAGTTTGCCTCGACAGGGTAGGGAGTACTTC.

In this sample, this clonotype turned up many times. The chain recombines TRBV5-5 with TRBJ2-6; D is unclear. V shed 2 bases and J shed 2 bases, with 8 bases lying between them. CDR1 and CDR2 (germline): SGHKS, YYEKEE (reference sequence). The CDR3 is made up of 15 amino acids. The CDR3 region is CASSLILTGANVLTF. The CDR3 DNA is TGTGCCAGCAGCTTAATCTTGACTGGGGCCAACGTCCTGACTTTC.

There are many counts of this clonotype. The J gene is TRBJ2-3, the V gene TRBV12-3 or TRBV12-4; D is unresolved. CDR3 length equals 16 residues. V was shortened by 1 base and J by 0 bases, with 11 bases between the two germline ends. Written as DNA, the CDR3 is TGTGCCAGCAGTTTAGGCCAAACCCGTAGCACAGATACGCAGTATTTT. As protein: CASSLGQTRSTDTQYF.

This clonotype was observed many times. CDR3 bases: TGCAGTGCTAGGACCGCCTTAACGGAGGGCTACACCTTC. Translating gives CSARTALTEGYTF. This chain joins TRBV20-1 and TRBJ1-2, with D unresolved. Trimming took 3 bases from V and 8 from J, leaving 16 bases between them. Germline CDR1 reads DFQATT; CDR2 reads SNEGSKA (reference sequence). The CDR3 is made up of 13 amino acids.

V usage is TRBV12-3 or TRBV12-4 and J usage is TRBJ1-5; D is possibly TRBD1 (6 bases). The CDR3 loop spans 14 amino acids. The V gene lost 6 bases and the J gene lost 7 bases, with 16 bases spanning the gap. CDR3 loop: CASSQGHLGQPQHF. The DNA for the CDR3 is TGTGCCAGCAGCCAGGGACACTTAGGGCAGCCCCAGCATTTT.